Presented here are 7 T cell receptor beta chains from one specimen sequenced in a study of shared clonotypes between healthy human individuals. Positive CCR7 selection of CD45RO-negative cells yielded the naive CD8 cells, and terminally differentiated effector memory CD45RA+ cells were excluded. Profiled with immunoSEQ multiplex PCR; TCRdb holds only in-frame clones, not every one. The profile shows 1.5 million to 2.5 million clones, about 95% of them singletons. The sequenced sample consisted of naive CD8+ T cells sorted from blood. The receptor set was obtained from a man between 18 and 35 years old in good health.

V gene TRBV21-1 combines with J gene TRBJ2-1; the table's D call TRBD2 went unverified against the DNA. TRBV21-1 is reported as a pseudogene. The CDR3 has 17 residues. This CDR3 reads CASSKAHGSGTYNEQFF. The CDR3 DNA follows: TGTGCCAGCAGCAAAGCGCATGGTAGCGGCACCTACAATGAGCAGTTCTTC.

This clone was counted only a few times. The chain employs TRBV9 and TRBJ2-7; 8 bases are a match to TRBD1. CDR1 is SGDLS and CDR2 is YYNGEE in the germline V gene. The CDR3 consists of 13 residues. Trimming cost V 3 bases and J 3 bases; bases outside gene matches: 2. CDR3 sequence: CASSGGTGYEQYF. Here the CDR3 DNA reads TGTGCCAGCAGCGGGGGGACAGGCTACGAGCAGTACTTC.

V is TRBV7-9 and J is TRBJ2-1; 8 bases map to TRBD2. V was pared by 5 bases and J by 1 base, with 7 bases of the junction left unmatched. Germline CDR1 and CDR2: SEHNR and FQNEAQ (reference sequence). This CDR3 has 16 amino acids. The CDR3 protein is CASSPESGRSYNEQFF. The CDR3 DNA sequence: TGTGCCAGCAGCCCAGAAAGCGGGAGATCCTACAATGAGCAGTTCTTC.

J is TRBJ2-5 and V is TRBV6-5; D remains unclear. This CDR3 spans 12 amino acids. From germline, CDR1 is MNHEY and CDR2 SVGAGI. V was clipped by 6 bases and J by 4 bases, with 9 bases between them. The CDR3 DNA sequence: TGTGCCAGCAGCCGTTCGCCAGAGACCCAGTACTTC. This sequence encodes CASSRSPETQYF.

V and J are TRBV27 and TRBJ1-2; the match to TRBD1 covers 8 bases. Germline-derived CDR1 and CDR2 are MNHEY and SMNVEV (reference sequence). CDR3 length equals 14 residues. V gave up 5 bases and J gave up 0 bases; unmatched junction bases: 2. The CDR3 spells CASSRQGTNYGYTF. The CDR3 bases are TGTGCCAGCAGTCGACAGGGGACTAACTATGGCTACACCTTC.

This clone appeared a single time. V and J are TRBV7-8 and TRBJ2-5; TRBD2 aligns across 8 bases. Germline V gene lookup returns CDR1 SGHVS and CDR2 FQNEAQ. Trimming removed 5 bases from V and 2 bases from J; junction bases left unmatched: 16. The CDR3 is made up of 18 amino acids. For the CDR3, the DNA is TGTGCCAGCAGCCCCGGCGATAGCGGGACCTTGGGGCAAGAGACCCAGTACTTC. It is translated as CASSPGDSGTLGQETQYF. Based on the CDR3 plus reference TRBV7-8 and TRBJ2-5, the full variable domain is GAGVSQSPRYKVAKRGQDVALRCDPISGHVSLFWYQQALGQGPEFLTYFQNEAQLDKSGLPSDRFFAERPEGSVSTLKIQRTQQEDSAVYLCASSPGDSGTLGQETQYFGPGTRLLVL.

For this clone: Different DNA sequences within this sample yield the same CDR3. CDR3 bases: TGTGCCAGCAGCTTGGGGCTCACAGATACGCAGTATTTT. Protein product: CASSLGLTDTQYF. The chain has TRBV5-6 and TRBJ2-3; D remains unclear. V lost 0 bases to trimming and J lost 2 bases, with 4 bases between them. Germline CDR1 is SGHDT and CDR2 is YYEEEE. The CDR3 totals 13 residues.